The rows below give T cell receptor beta chains drawn from one sample of a study of T cell responses to AZD1222 COVID-19 vaccine. The data were produced by immunoSEQ multiplex PCR, yet TCRdb's version contains in-frame clones alone and is incomplete. This sample has 95,000 to 100,000 clones, with approximately 90% found just once. Source: peripheral blood, taken on day 0 of AZD1222 vaccination. The receptor set was obtained from an adult in good health. Both conserved end residues are part of each CDR3. A D gene is named only where the DNA matches it firmly. Rows give clone size only sometimes, using once, few, many, or a class for an expanded clone.

clone_size: once
cdr3_length: 13
v_call: TRBV2
j_call: TRBJ2-7
d_call: NA
cdr3_aa: CASTYLKGIEQYF
cdr3_nt: TGTGCCAGCACTTACCTTAAGGGAATCGAGCAGTACTTC

clone_size: NA
cdr3_length: 15
v_call: TRBV5-4
j_call: TRBJ2-7
d_call: TRBD1
cdr3_aa: CASSSVKDRAYEQYF
cdr3_nt: TGTGCCAGCAGCTCGGTAAAGGACAGGGCCTACGAGCAGTACTTC

clone_size: NA
cdr3_length: 15
v_call: TRBV5-1
j_call: TRBJ1-4
d_call: TRBD1
cdr3_aa: CASSSGTVPNEKLFF
cdr3_nt: TGCGCCAGCAGCTCTGGGACAGTTCCCAATGAAAAACTGTTTTTT

clone_size: NA
cdr3_length: 14
v_call: TRBV29-1
j_call: TRBJ2-7
d_call: TRBD2
cdr3_aa: CSAWGLAGLGEQYF
cdr3_nt: TGCAGCGCATGGGGGCTAGCGGGGCTCGGGGAGCAGTACTTC

clone_size: once
cdr3_length: 14
v_call: TRBV30
j_call: TRBJ1-4
d_call: NA
cdr3_aa: CAWNGPSLNEKLFF
cdr3_nt: TGTGCCTGGAATGGCCCCTCATTAAATGAAAAACTGTTTTTT

clone_size: NA
cdr3_length: 13
v_call: TRBV5-1
j_call: TRBJ1-4
d_call: NA
cdr3_aa: CASSLEQGEKLFF
cdr3_nt: TGCGCCAGCAGCTTGGAGCAGGGGGAAAAACTGTTTTTT

clone_size: once
cdr3_length: 14
v_call: TRBV27
j_call: TRBJ1-1
d_call: TRBD1
cdr3_aa: CASSRTGGNTEAFF
cdr3_nt: TGTGCCAGCAGTCGGACAGGGGGCAACACTGAAGCTTTCTTT

clone_size: NA
cdr3_length: 13
v_call: TRBV12-3/TRBV12-4
j_call: TRBJ2-3
d_call: NA
cdr3_aa: CASSKRGADTQYF
cdr3_nt: TGTGCCAGCAGCAAAAGGGGGGCAGATACGCAGTATTTT

clone_size: once
cdr3_length: 13
v_call: TRBV6-2/TRBV6-3
j_call: TRBJ1-6
d_call: NA
cdr3_aa: CASSYSGNSPLHF
cdr3_nt: TGTGCCAGCAGTTACTCCGGGAATTCACCCCTCCACTTT

clone_size: NA
cdr3_length: 12
v_call: TRBV29-1
j_call: TRBJ2-1
d_call: NA
cdr3_aa: CSVESSYNEQFF
cdr3_nt: TGCAGCGTTGAATCCAGTTACAATGAGCAGTTCTTC

clone_size: NA
cdr3_length: 13
v_call: TRBV6-5
j_call: TRBJ2-3
d_call: NA
cdr3_aa: CASASSSTDTQYF
cdr3_nt: TGTGCCAGCGCATCCAGTTCCACAGATACGCAGTATTTT

clone_size: NA
cdr3_length: 17
v_call: TRBV3-1/TRBV3-2
j_call: TRBJ1-2
d_call: NA
cdr3_aa: CASSPRGGVGSLYGYTF
cdr3_nt: TGTGCCAGCAGCCCGAGGGGGGGTGTTGGTAGCCTCTATGGCTACACCTTC

clone_size: NA
cdr3_length: 15
v_call: TRBV11-2
j_call: TRBJ2-1
d_call: NA
cdr3_aa: CASSPSSGAYNEQFF
cdr3_nt: TGTGCCAGCAGCCCAAGTTCCGGGGCCTACAATGAGCAGTTCTTC

clone_size: NA
cdr3_length: 11
v_call: TRBV30
j_call: TRBJ2-7
d_call: NA
cdr3_aa: CAWAQGGEQYF
cdr3_nt: TGTGCCTGGGCACAGGGAGGCGAGCAGTACTTC

clone_size: NA
cdr3_length: 15
v_call: TRBV6-5
j_call: TRBJ1-2
d_call: NA
cdr3_aa: CASRPSGGEGYGYTF
cdr3_nt: TGTGCCAGCAGACCCAGCGGGGGAGAAGGCTATGGCTACACCTTC

clone_size: NA
cdr3_length: 16
v_call: TRBV14
j_call: TRBJ2-2
d_call: NA
cdr3_aa: CASSQEGGVTVRELFF
cdr3_nt: TGTGCCAGCAGCCAAGAGGGCGGGGTCACGGTCCGGGAGCTGTTTTTT

clone_size: NA
cdr3_length: 14
v_call: TRBV19
j_call: TRBJ1-1
d_call: NA
cdr3_aa: CASSITRGANEAFF
cdr3_nt: TGTGCCAGTAGTATTACCCGGGGGGCAAATGAAGCTTTCTTT

clone_size: NA
cdr3_length: 15
v_call: TRBV6-5
j_call: TRBJ2-2
d_call: TRBD2
cdr3_aa: CASSYLAGDVGELFF
cdr3_nt: TGTGCCAGCAGTTATCTAGCGGGGGATGTCGGGGAGCTGTTTTTT

clone_size: NA
cdr3_length: 17
v_call: TRBV27
j_call: TRBJ2-3
d_call: TRBD1
cdr3_aa: CASSSALWTGGTDTQYF
cdr3_nt: TGTGCCAGCAGTTCCGCCCTATGGACAGGTGGCACAGATACGCAGTATTTT

clone_size: NA
cdr3_length: 13
v_call: TRBV15
j_call: TRBJ1-4
d_call: NA
cdr3_aa: CATSRVLDEKLFF
cdr3_nt: TGTGCCACCAGTAGGGTTCTGGACGAAAAACTGTTTTTT

clone_size: NA
cdr3_length: 20
v_call: TRBV23-1
j_call: TRBJ1-5
d_call: TRBD1
cdr3_aa: CASSQVVRGNTRFPNQPQHF
cdr3_nt: TGCGCCAGCAGTCAAGTGGTCAGGGGGAACACCCGTTTCCCCAATCAGCCCCAGCATTTT

clone_size: NA
cdr3_length: 14
v_call: TRBV18
j_call: TRBJ2-3
d_call: NA
cdr3_aa: CASSPTGGTDTQYF
cdr3_nt: TGTGCCAGCTCACCCACCGGGGGCACAGATACGCAGTATTTT

clone_size: NA
cdr3_length: 15
v_call: TRBV6-6
j_call: TRBJ1-5
d_call: NA
cdr3_aa: CASSPFGGYNQPQHF
cdr3_nt: TGTGCCAGCAGCCCCTTTGGGGGGTACAATCAGCCCCAGCATTTT

clone_size: NA
cdr3_length: 11
v_call: TRBV5-8
j_call: TRBJ2-3
d_call: NA
cdr3_aa: CASSLADTQYF
cdr3_nt: TGTGCCAGCAGCTTGGCCGATACGCAGTATTTT

clone_size: NA
cdr3_length: 13
v_call: TRBV3-1/TRBV3-2
j_call: TRBJ1-6
d_call: TRBD1
cdr3_aa: CASGDSQNSPLHF
cdr3_nt: TGTGCCAGCGGGGACAGTCAAAATTCACCCCTCCACTTT

clone_size: NA
cdr3_length: 12
v_call: TRBV7-2
j_call: TRBJ2-3
d_call: NA
cdr3_aa: CASSSLVRTQYF
cdr3_nt: TGTGCCAGCAGCTCCCTAGTCCGTACGCAGTATTTT

clone_size: NA
cdr3_length: 14
v_call: TRBV2
j_call: TRBJ1-4
d_call: NA
cdr3_aa: CASRTSGLPGGLFF
cdr3_nt: TGTGCCAGCAGGACATCCGGGCTCCCTGGTGGACTGTTTTTT

clone_size: NA
cdr3_length: 13
v_call: TRBV30
j_call: TRBJ2-1
d_call: NA
cdr3_aa: CAWSVVPNTEQFF
cdr3_nt: TGTGCCTGGAGTGTAGTCCCAAACACTGAGCAGTTCTTC

clone_size: NA
cdr3_length: 15
v_call: TRBV4-1
j_call: TRBJ1-5
d_call: NA
cdr3_aa: CASSQERVSNQPQHF
cdr3_nt: TGCGCCAGCAGCCAAGAACGGGTTAGCAATCAGCCCCAGCATTTT

clone_size: NA
cdr3_length: 15
v_call: TRBV11-2
j_call: TRBJ1-6
d_call: NA
cdr3_aa: CASSLDAAKYSPLHF
cdr3_nt: TGTGCCAGCAGCTTAGATGCTGCAAAGTATTCACCCCTCCACTTT

clone_size: NA
cdr3_length: 11
v_call: TRBV28
j_call: TRBJ1-2
d_call: NA
cdr3_aa: CASSSAGLGTF
cdr3_nt: TGTGCCAGCAGTTCCGCAGGGTTGGGCACCTTC

clone_size: NA
cdr3_length: 15
v_call: TRBV5-4
j_call: TRBJ2-5
d_call: TRBD1
cdr3_aa: CASTHERTGGETQYF
cdr3_nt: TGTGCCAGCACCCACGAAAGGACAGGCGGTGAGACCCAGTACTTC

clone_size: NA
cdr3_length: 15
v_call: TRBV6-1
j_call: TRBJ1-2
d_call: NA
cdr3_aa: CASSDQGVANYGYTF
cdr3_nt: TGTGCCAGCAGTGACCAGGGTGTAGCGAACTATGGCTACACCTTC

clone_size: once
cdr3_length: 13
v_call: TRBV2
j_call: TRBJ1-5
d_call: NA
cdr3_aa: CASRLSYDQPQHF
cdr3_nt: TGTGCCAGCCGGTTGAGTTATGATCAGCCCCAGCATTTT

clone_size: NA
cdr3_length: 15
v_call: TRBV7-9
j_call: TRBJ2-7
d_call: NA
cdr3_aa: CASSFPGTNSYEQYF
cdr3_nt: TGTGCCAGCAGCTTCCCCGGGACAAATTCCTACGAGCAGTACTTC

clone_size: NA
cdr3_length: 14
v_call: TRBV4-1
j_call: TRBJ2-3
d_call: TRBD2
cdr3_aa: CASSPQAGTDTQYF
cdr3_nt: TGCGCCAGCAGCCCCCAAGCGGGGACAGATACGCAGTATTTT

clone_size: few
cdr3_length: 14
v_call: TRBV6-5
j_call: TRBJ1-3
d_call: NA
cdr3_aa: CASSRSYSGNTIYF
cdr3_nt: TGTGCCAGCAGTAGGTCGTACTCTGGAAACACCATATATTTT

clone_size: NA
cdr3_length: 14
v_call: TRBV21-1
j_call: TRBJ1-5
d_call: NA
cdr3_aa: CASSNEGPDQPQHF
cdr3_nt: TGTGCCAGCAGCAACGAGGGTCCCGATCAGCCCCAGCATTTT

clone_size: NA
cdr3_length: 13
v_call: TRBV24-1
j_call: TRBJ1-1
d_call: TRBD1
cdr3_aa: CATSRGLDTEAFF
cdr3_nt: TGTGCCACCAGTAGGGGGCTCGACACTGAAGCTTTCTTT

clone_size: NA
cdr3_length: 16
v_call: TRBV7-8
j_call: TRBJ1-5
d_call: NA
cdr3_aa: CASSRGQPYSNQPQHF
cdr3_nt: TGTGCCAGCAGTCGAGGACAGCCCTATAGCAATCAGCCCCAGCATTTT

clone_size: NA
cdr3_length: 15
v_call: TRBV30
j_call: TRBJ2-1
d_call: NA
cdr3_aa: CAWSVGQFPYNEQFF
cdr3_nt: TGTGCCTGGAGTGTAGGTCAGTTTCCGTACAATGAGCAGTTCTTC

clone_size: once
cdr3_length: 17
v_call: TRBV7-9
j_call: TRBJ2-1
d_call: TRBD2
cdr3_aa: CASSLVMTSAYYNEQFF
cdr3_nt: TGTGCCAGCAGCTTAGTTATGACTAGCGCTTACTACAATGAGCAGTTCTTC

clone_size: once
cdr3_length: 14
v_call: TRBV29-1
j_call: TRBJ2-5
d_call: TRBD1
cdr3_aa: CSVEEDRGWLTQYF
cdr3_nt: TGCAGCGTTGAAGAGGACAGGGGGTGGTTGACCCAGTACTTC

clone_size: NA
cdr3_length: 15
v_call: TRBV7-7
j_call: TRBJ2-1
d_call: NA
cdr3_aa: CASSPNPGGLNEQFF
cdr3_nt: TGTGCCAGCAGCCCGAATCCGGGGGGCCTCAATGAGCAGTTCTTC

clone_size: once
cdr3_length: 16
v_call: TRBV7-3
j_call: TRBJ2-3
d_call: NA
cdr3_aa: CASSLLGGGSQDTQYF
cdr3_nt: TGTGCCAGCAGCTTATTGGGCGGGGGCAGTCAAGATACGCAGTATTTT

clone_size: NA
cdr3_length: 15
v_call: TRBV4-1
j_call: TRBJ1-2
d_call: NA
cdr3_aa: CASSQVAGADYGYTF
cdr3_nt: TGCGCCAGCAGCCAAGTGGCAGGGGCGGACTATGGCTACACCTTC

clone_size: NA
cdr3_length: 15
v_call: TRBV19
j_call: TRBJ2-3
d_call: TRBD2
cdr3_aa: CASSTSGGYTDTQYF
cdr3_nt: TGTGCCAGTAGTACTAGCGGGGGGTACACAGATACGCAGTATTTT

clone_size: NA
cdr3_length: 16
v_call: TRBV2
j_call: TRBJ1-4
d_call: NA
cdr3_aa: CASSVSSKSFNEKLFF
cdr3_nt: TGTGCCAGCAGTGTGTCTAGCAAGTCCTTTAATGAAAAACTGTTTTTT

clone_size: NA
cdr3_length: 16
v_call: TRBV2
j_call: TRBJ2-3
d_call: TRBD2
cdr3_aa: CASSTGLAGPTDTQYF
cdr3_nt: TGTGCCAGCAGTACCGGACTAGCGGGGCCCACAGATACGCAGTATTTT

clone_size: NA
cdr3_length: 12
v_call: TRBV28
j_call: TRBJ2-1
d_call: NA
cdr3_aa: CASSTSTPAQFF
cdr3_nt: TGTGCCAGCAGCACCAGTACGCCCGCACAGTTCTTC

clone_size: NA
cdr3_length: 14
v_call: TRBV10-3
j_call: TRBJ1-2
d_call: NA
cdr3_aa: CAISGDDSPDGYTF
cdr3_nt: TGTGCCATCAGTGGTGATGACAGTCCCGATGGCTACACCTTC

clone_size: NA
cdr3_length: 15
v_call: TRBV19
j_call: TRBJ2-5
d_call: NA
cdr3_aa: CASSMLRQNQETQYF
cdr3_nt: TGTGCCAGTAGTATGTTGAGGCAGAACCAAGAGACCCAGTACTTC

clone_size: NA
cdr3_length: 16
v_call: TRBV7-9
j_call: TRBJ1-1
d_call: TRBD1
cdr3_aa: CASSLFTGVLNTEAFF
cdr3_nt: TGTGCCAGCAGCTTATTCACAGGGGTCTTGAACACTGAAGCTTTCTTT

clone_size: NA
cdr3_length: 12
v_call: TRBV12-3/TRBV12-4
j_call: TRBJ1-1
d_call: NA
cdr3_aa: CASSGGGTEAFF
cdr3_nt: TGTGCCAGCAGCGGGGGGGGCACTGAAGCTTTCTTT

clone_size: NA
cdr3_length: 14
v_call: TRBV28
j_call: TRBJ1-2
d_call: NA
cdr3_aa: CASRSPGANYGYTF
cdr3_nt: TGTGCCAGCAGGTCGCCGGGAGCTAACTATGGCTACACCTTC

clone_size: NA
cdr3_length: 14
v_call: TRBV28
j_call: TRBJ2-7
d_call: TRBD2
cdr3_aa: CASSLQRGVDEQYF
cdr3_nt: TGTGCCAGCAGTTTGCAACGGGGGGTCGACGAGCAGTACTTC

clone_size: NA
cdr3_length: 16
v_call: TRBV4-2
j_call: TRBJ2-3
d_call: NA
cdr3_aa: CASSPRRGFSTDTQYF
cdr3_nt: TGTGCCAGCAGCCCGCGTCGGGGGTTCAGCACAGATACGCAGTATTTT

clone_size: NA
cdr3_length: 15
v_call: TRBV5-4
j_call: TRBJ2-3
d_call: TRBD1
cdr3_aa: CASSLGQGASDTQYF
cdr3_nt: TGTGCCAGCAGCTTGGGACAGGGGGCCTCAGATACGCAGTATTTT